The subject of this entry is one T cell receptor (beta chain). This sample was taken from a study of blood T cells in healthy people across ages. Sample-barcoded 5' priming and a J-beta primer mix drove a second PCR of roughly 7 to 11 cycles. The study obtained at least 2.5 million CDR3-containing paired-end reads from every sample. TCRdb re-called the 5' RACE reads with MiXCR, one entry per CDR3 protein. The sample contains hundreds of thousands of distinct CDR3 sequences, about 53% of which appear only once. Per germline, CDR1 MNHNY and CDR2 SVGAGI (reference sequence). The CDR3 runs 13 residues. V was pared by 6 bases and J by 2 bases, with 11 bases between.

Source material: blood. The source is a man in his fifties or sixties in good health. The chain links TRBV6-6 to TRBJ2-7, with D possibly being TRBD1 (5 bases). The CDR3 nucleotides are TGTGCCAGCAGCGGACAACGGACCTACGAGCAGTACTTC. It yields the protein CASSGQRTYEQYF.